This TCR beta chain emerged from a study of T-cell reconstitution after alpha-beta-depleted transplantation in children (dated by TCRdb to the mid-2010s). General notes on the study: T-cell immune reconstitution after TCRalphabeta/CD19-depleted allogeneic hematopoietic cell transplantation in children was quantitatively tracked in the study by means of TCR repertoire profiling.

This clonotype appeared a few times. Its binding antigen is unknown. Base qualities are not at hand, and no much larger clone is one base apart. General study outcomes and caveats: The high TCRbeta diversity at day 60 in some patients was ascribed to recipient T cells and intrathymic progenitors that had survived conditioning. Hyperexpanded clone frequencies declined over subsequent months; after one year, T-cell counts and TCRbeta diversity were mostly attributed to newly produced T cells. The apparently early alphabetaT-cell count recovery about two months after transplant was reportedly dependent on only several hundred rapidly expanded clones derived from non-depleted graft cells.

In the paper's terms, the treatment or condition label means: allogeneic hematopoietic cell transplantation with graft depleted of TCRalphabeta T cells and CD19 B cells. TCRalphabeta/CD19-depleted allogeneic hematopoietic cell grafts were given to the transplant recipients, all of whom were children. The method behind the library was PCR. These reads were obtained on an Illumina HiSeq 2500. Molecular barcoding was employed in the preparation of TCR libraries, with unique molecular identifiers being used to normalize TCRbeta repertoire quantification. TCRdb took the public reads, trimmed them with fastp at Q25, ran MiXCR for clone calling and kept in-frame beta chains. For every CDR3 protein sequence, its rows merge into one entry that carries the most common genes and DNA. The sample contains a few hundred thousand distinct CDR3 sequences, 25% to 30% of them found a single time. Jointly, the top ten make up under 45% of the sample.

According to the germline V gene, CDR1 reads SGHRS and CDR2 reads YFSETQ. The CDR3 covers 12 residues, taking in both the cysteine and the phenylalanine. Of the read, only the CDR3 DNA is kept; its 36 bases are in frame from base 1. V loses 5 bases, J loses 2 bases, and the germline ends lie 6 bases apart. The TCR was taken from a boy under two years old with Wiskott-Aldrich syndrome, due to receive a stem cell transplant. Specimen: PBMCs, collected before TCRalphabeta/CD19-depleted stem cell transplant. The sequence joins TRBV5-1 to TRBJ2-3; the D gene is not confidently resolved. The nucleotide sequence reads TGCGCCAGCAGTCAATTCACAGATACGCAGTATTTT. The encoded protein is CASSQFTDTQYF. The entire variable domain, with the stretches around the CDR3 drawn from the reference TRBV5-1 and TRBJ2-3 proteins, is KAGVTQTPRYLIKTRGQQVTLSCSPISGHRSVSWYQQTPGQGLQFLFEYFSETQRNKGNFPGRFSGRQFSNSRSEMNVSTLELGDSALYLCASSQFTDTQYFGPGTRLTVL.